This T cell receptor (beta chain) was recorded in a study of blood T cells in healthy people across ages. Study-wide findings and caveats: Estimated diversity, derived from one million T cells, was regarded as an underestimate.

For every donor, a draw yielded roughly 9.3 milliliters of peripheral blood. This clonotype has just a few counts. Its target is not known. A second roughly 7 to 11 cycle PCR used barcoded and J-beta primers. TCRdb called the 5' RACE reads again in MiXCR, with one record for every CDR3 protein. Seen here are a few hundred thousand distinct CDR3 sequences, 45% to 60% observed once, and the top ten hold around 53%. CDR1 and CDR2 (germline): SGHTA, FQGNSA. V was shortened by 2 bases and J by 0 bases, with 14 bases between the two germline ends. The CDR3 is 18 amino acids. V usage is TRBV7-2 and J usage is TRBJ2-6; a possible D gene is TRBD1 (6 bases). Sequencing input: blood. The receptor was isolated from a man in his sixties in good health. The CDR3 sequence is CASSLNTGYHSGANVLTF. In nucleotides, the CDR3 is TGTGCCAGCAGCTTAAATACAGGGTACCACTCTGGGGCCAACGTCCTGACTTTC.